The rows below give T cell receptor beta chains drawn from one sample of a study of blood T cell repertoires in COVID-19. The method was immunoSEQ multiplex PCR; TCRdb's version includes in-frame clones alone and lacks a portion of them. The sample lists 400,000 to 550,000 clones; roughly nine tenths were seen once. The sample consisted of PBMCs or T cells enriched from blood (not recorded which). Receptors were obtained from a woman under 30 with acute COVID-19. CDR3s include the opening cysteine and the closing phenylalanine or tryptophan. D genes are given only for firm matches. Clone size is stated in some rows and not others, as once, few, many or a class when expanded.

TRBV6-1	TRBJ2-2	.	.	TGTGCCAGCAGTGAATACAGGTCGAACACCGGGGAGCTGTTTTTT	CASSEYRSNTGELFF
TRBV21-1	TRBJ1-5	.	.	TGTGCCAGCAGCACCCCGTTCGGACAGGGGAAACTTAGCAATCAGCCCCAGCATTTT	CASSTPFGQGKLSNQPQHF
TRBV19	TRBJ1-1	TRBD1	.	TGTGCCAGTAGTATAGCTGGACAGGGTGATGTGAACACTGAAGCTTTCTTT	CASSIAGQGDVNTEAFF
TRBV7-9	TRBJ1-2	TRBD1	.	TGTGCCAGCAGCTTAAGGGACAGGGGCGGCTACACCTTC	CASSLRDRGGYTF
TRBV5-1	TRBJ1-2	.	.	TGCGCCAGCCAACCTGGCGGGGGTATGGAAGGCTACACCTTC	CASQPGGGMEGYTF
TRBV6-5	TRBJ2-7	.	.	TGTGCCAGCAGTTACAAGGCGGGTGGGGTTTCCTACGAGCAGTACTTC	CASSYKAGGVSYEQYF
TRBV6-1	TRBJ2-2	.	few	TGTGCCAGCAGTGAACTTTCCGCCGGGGAGCTGTTTTTT	CASSELSAGELFF
TRBV21-1	TRBJ1-2	.	few	TGTGCCAGCAGCAAAGCGCTCACGGCGGCTGGGGAAGGGGATGGCTACACCTTC	CASSKALTAAGEGDGYTF
TRBV6-6	TRBJ1-1	TRBD1	.	TGTGCCAGCAGGAAGACAGGGAGGAACACTGAAGCTTTCTTT	CASRKTGRNTEAFF
TRBV27	TRBJ1-5	TRBD1	.	TGTGCCAGCAGACGAACGACAGGGGATTATCAGCCCCAGCATTTT	CASRRTTGDYQPQHF
TRBV28	TRBJ1-2	.	.	TGTGCCAGCGGAAACAGCTATGGCTACACCTTC	CASGNSYGYTF
TRBV10-3	TRBJ2-2	.	.	TGTGCCATCAAAGCGGACAGCCGAAACACCGGGGAGCTGTTTTTT	CAIKADSRNTGELFF
TRBV2	TRBJ2-2	TRBD1	.	TGTGCCAGCAGTCAGACCTGGGACAGGGCCACCGGGGAGCTGTTTTTT	CASSQTWDRATGELFF
TRBV7-2	TRBJ1-1	.	.	TGTGCCAGCAGCTTGGGCAGTCTGAACACTGAAGCTTTCTTT	CASSLGSLNTEAFF
TRBV19	TRBJ1-5	.	few	TGTGCCAGTAGCCTGGGGGCGAAGCAGCCCCAGCATTTT	CASSLGAKQPQHF
TRBV18	TRBJ2-1	.	.	TGTGCCAGCTCACCCCAGGGCGCTTCCAATGAGCAGTTCTTC	CASSPQGASNEQFF